The 26 T cell receptor beta chains below all came from one sample that was sequenced in a study of T cell repertoires in cytomegalovirus infection (dated by TCRdb to the late 2010s). The reads were generated on an Illumina HiSeq 1500. The raw public reads went through TCRdb reprocessing: fastp at Q25, MiXCR clone calling, in-frame beta chains kept. CDR3 protein sequences are deduplicated, and each keeps its most common genes and DNA. The sample table lists fewer than 1,000,000 distinct CDR3 sequences, roughly 30% of them with a count of one. The ten top clones hold over 11% of the sample. What the treatment or condition label conveys for this sample: in vitro stimulation with specific CMV peptide epitopes to enrich CMV-specific T cells. Antigens of these TCRs are unknown. The sequencing used cultured CD8+ T cells from PBMCs, collected from culture after CMV antigen stimulation. The origin of the receptors is a human donor in good health (CMV status not recorded). Some clones in this sample may be carry-over from other donors' samples.

This sequence joins TRBV12-5 and TRBJ2-5, with 7 positions matching TRBD1. Trimming cost V 1 base and J 3 bases; bases outside gene matches: 8. Germline-derived CDR1 and CDR2 are LGHNT and FRNRAP. The length of the CDR3 is 16 residues. As DNA, the CDR3 is TGTGCTAGTGGTTTGGGGGACAGAAGGGCGAAAGAGACCCAGTACTTC. It codes for CASGLGDRRAKETQYF.

This clonotype came up a few times. The chain recombines TRBV6-6 with TRBJ1-4; D is uncertain. Deletions cut 0 bases from V and 5 bases from J, with 13 bases between. Germline CDR1 MNHNY, CDR2 SVGAGI (reference sequence). The CDR3 contains 16 residues. CDR3: CASSYSGGPTNEKLFF. The CDR3 coding sequence is TGTGCCAGCAGTTACTCGGGAGGGCCCACCAATGAAAAACTGTTTTTT.

This clonotype came up a few times. The chain joins TRBV6-1 to TRBJ1-1; possible D gene TRBD1, 5 bases. The germline gives CDR1 MNHNS, CDR2 SASEGT. The CDR3 length is 13 residues. V gave up 4 bases and J gave up 4 bases, with 10 bases separating them. The DNA for the CDR3 is TGTGCCAGCAGTGGAGGGGAAATCACTGAAGCTTTCTTT. It codes for CASSGGEITEAFF.

The chain has TRBV10-3 and TRBJ2-1; 7 bases align to TRBD2. The ends lost 6 bases at V and 4 bases at J; junction bases unmatched: 9. Germline loops: CDR1 ENHRY, CDR2 SYGVKD. CDR3 size: 15 residues. The CDR3, as DNA: TGTGCCATCAGGGTGGGACTACAGAATTACAATGAGCAGTTCTTC. The encoded protein is CAIRVGLQNYNEQFF.

This clonotype occurred a few times. V is TRBV27 and J is TRBJ1-1; 7 bases are shared with TRBD1. Per germline, CDR1 MNHEY and CDR2 SMNVEV (reference sequence). V shed 5 bases, J shed 1 base, and the junction held 4 bases outside the gene matches. The CDR3 loop spans 14 amino acids. In DNA form, the CDR3 reads TGTGCCAGCAGTCCGGGACAGTGGAACACTGAAGCTTTCTTT. The encoded protein is CASSPGQWNTEAFF.

This clonotype was seen many times. J is TRBJ2-7 and V is TRBV7-8; D ambiguous. From germline, CDR1 is SGHVS and CDR2 FQNEAQ. This CDR3 region has 18 residues. V lost 4 bases, J lost 2 bases, and 24 bases lay in between. Here the CDR3 DNA reads TGTGCCAGCAGCTCACCATCGATCCCAATGGACGGCACCTACGAGCAGTACGTC. This sequence encodes CASSSPSIPMDGTYEQYV.

This clonotype showed up just a few times. The V call is TRBV19, the J call TRBJ1-5, with D possibly matching TRBD1 (5 bases). This CDR3 region has 15 residues. In germline, CDR1 is LNHDA, CDR2 SQIVND (reference sequence). Trimming took off 5 bases at V and 5 bases at J, with 16 bases between the two ends. CDR3 in DNA: TGTGCCAGTAGTCCCGACAGCCTAGTTTATCAGCCCCAGCATTTT. Translated, it gives CASSPDSLVYQPQHF.

In its sample, this clonotype was seen once. The chain has TRBV6-5 and TRBJ1-1; a weak D match, TRBD1 (6 bases). In germline, CDR1 is MNHEY, CDR2 SVGAGI. V lost 2 bases and J 7 bases, leaving 11 bases between the germline ends. The CDR3 sequence is 13 residues long. CDR3 sequence reads: CASSYVQGDEAFF. As DNA, the CDR3 is TGTGCCAGCAGTTACGTACAGGGTGATGAAGCTTTCTTT.

CDR3 residues: CASGFPVRGSGYTF. The CDR3 nucleotides are TGTGCTAGTGGTTTCCCCGTCAGGGGGTCTGGCTACACCTTC. The chain is built from TRBV12-5 and TRBJ1-2; 7 nucleotides align to TRBD1. The CDR3 contains 14 residues. Trimming removed 3 bases from V and 7 bases from J; junction bases left unmatched: 8. The germline V gene encodes CDR1 LGHNT and CDR2 FRNRAP. The variable domain in full, with the rest retrieved from reference TRBV12-5 and TRBJ1-2, is DARVTQTPRHKVTEMGQEVTMRCQPILGHNTVFWYRQTMMQGLELLAYFRNRAPLDDSGMPKDRFSAEMPDATLATLKIQPSEPRDSAVYFCASGFPVRGSGYTFGSGTRLTVV.

In regard to this clonotype: A read error may explain this, as a much larger clone is one base away. The chain joins TRBV6-4 to TRBJ2-3; D gene unclear. Germline V gene lookup returns CDR1 MRHNA and CDR2 SNTAGT. The CDR3 sequence is 13 residues long. The CDR3 is CVSSDSGTDTQYF. CDR3 DNA sequence: TGTGTCAGCAGTGACTCGGGCACAGATACGCAGTATTTT.

This clonotype was observed many times. The genes are TRBV19 and TRBJ2-1; no clear D gene. This CDR3 comprises 12 residues. Per germline, CDR1 LNHDA and CDR2 SQIVND (reference sequence). Trimming pared 9 bases from V and 4 bases from J, leaving 10 bases between. The CDR3 DNA is TGTGCCAGCAGAGGCCCTTACAATGAGCAGTTCTTC. It yields the protein CASRGPYNEQFF.

This clonotype was seen only a few times. This chain joins TRBV4-1 and TRBJ2-2; D is ambiguous. The CDR3 length is 17 residues. Trimming took 1 base from V and 1 from J, leaving 13 bases between them. Germline CDR1 MGHRA, CDR2 YSYEKL. The CDR3 loop reads CASSQGAGRLNTGELFF. DNA of the CDR3: TGCGCCAGCAGCCAAGGTGCCGGTCGTCTGAACACCGGGGAGCTGTTTTTT.

The table lists this clonotype with a few counts. The chain recombines TRBV11-2 with TRBJ1-1; D not resolved. The CDR3 length is 16 residues. V lost 1 base and J lost 4, with 16 bases in between. The germline CDR1 and CDR2 sequences are SGHAT and FQNNGV. CDR3 residues: CASSLAVGKEVTEAFF. The CDR3 DNA reads TGTGCCAGCAGCTTAGCCGTGGGAAAGGAGGTCACTGAAGCTTTCTTT.

This clonotype was found a few times. The chain is built from TRBV7-8 and TRBJ1-6; the D is unclear. CDR1 and CDR2 from the germline V gene are SGHVS and FQNEAQ. This CDR3 comprises 14 residues. With 0 bases removed from V and 11 bases from J, the gap between germline ends came to 11 bases. The CDR3 protein is CASSLAGILPPLHF. The CDR3 DNA sequence: TGTGCCAGCAGCTTAGCGGGAATTTTACCACCCCTCCACTTT. Full variable domain (rest looked up from reference TRBV7-8 and TRBJ1-6): GAGVSQSPRYKVAKRGQDVALRCDPISGHVSLFWYQQALGQGPEFLTYFQNEAQLDKSGLPSDRFFAERPEGSVSTLKIQRTQQEDSAVYLCASSLAGILPPLHFGNGTRLTVT.

This chain connects TRBV7-2 to TRBJ1-4; TRBD1 is a possible D gene (6 bases). The CDR3 covers 13 residues. The V and J ends lost 7 bases and 3 bases respectively, with 9 bases between them. Germline CDR1 and CDR2: SGHTA and FQGNSA. The CDR3 DNA follows: TGTGCCAGCACGAGGGGGTCTAATGAAAAACTGTTTTTT. It codes for CASTRGSNEKLFF.

The genes are TRBV9 and TRBJ1-2, with a weak D call TRBD1 (5 bases). V was cut by 6 bases and J by 0 bases, with 9 bases left in between. This CDR3 has 13 residues. Germline CDR1 and CDR2: SGDLS and YYNGEE. The CDR3 is CASKRGTNYGYTF. In DNA, the CDR3 is TGTGCCAGCAAACGGGGGACTAACTATGGCTACACCTTC.

A few counts support this clonotype. The chain carries TRBV19 and TRBJ2-7; 10 bases are shared with TRBD1. The V and J ends lost 6 bases and 5 bases, in that order; junction bases with no gene match: 7. This CDR3 spans 14 amino acids. Germline-derived CDR1 and CDR2 are LNHDA and SQIVND (reference sequence). CDR3 region: CASRGPGQGNEQYF. The CDR3 DNA reads as TGTGCCAGTAGGGGGCCGGGACAGGGGAACGAGCAGTACTTC.

The chain employs TRBV20-1 and TRBJ2-1; TRBD2 aligns across 15 bases. Per the germline V gene, CDR1 is DFQATT and CDR2 is SNEGSKA (reference sequence). The J segment lost 2 bases and the V segment lost 6 bases, leaving 8 bases of the junction unmatched. This CDR3 is 17 amino acids long. The CDR3 is CSAGGLAGGPTYNEQFF. The DNA of the CDR3 is TGCAGTGCCGGCGGACTAGCGGGGGGGCCGACCTACAATGAGCAGTTCTTC.

This clonotype has just a few counts. This sequence joins TRBV27 and TRBJ2-5, with 8 bases lining up with TRBD1. The CDR3 spans 14 residues. Germline V gene data show CDR1 as MNHEY and CDR2 as SMNVEV (reference sequence). With V trimmed by 5 bases and J by 3 bases, 5 bases remained unmatched. As DNA, the CDR3 is TGTGCCAGCAGTCCCCCGGACAGGGAAGAGACCCAGTACTTC. This translates into CASSPPDREETQYF.

The gene calls are TRBV20-1 and TRBJ2-1, with 13 bases aligning to TRBD2. After removal of 2 bases from V and 5 bases from J, the junction contained 9 bases not matched to a gene. The germline CDR1 and CDR2 sequences are DFQATT and SNEGSKA (reference sequence). This CDR3 contains 17 residues. CDR3 region: CSARPYMTSGGNNEQFF. For the CDR3, the DNA is TGCAGTGCTAGACCCTACATGACTAGCGGGGGGAACAATGAGCAGTTCTTC.

CDR3: CASSPEPYEPSEAFF. DNA of the CDR3: TGTGCCAGCAGTCCTGAACCCTACGAACCGTCTGAAGCTTTCTTT. V is TRBV6-5 and J is TRBJ1-1; D is unclear. CDR1 is MNHEY and CDR2 is SVGAGI in the germline V gene. The CDR3 runs 15 residues. V lost 5 bases, J lost 6 bases, and 19 bases lay in between.

This sequence joins TRBV11-2 and TRBJ2-1; 8 positions agree with TRBD2. The J segment lost 2 bases and the V segment lost 5 bases, leaving 5 bases of the junction unmatched. The CDR3 totals 15 residues. CDR1 and CDR2 from the germline V gene are SGHAT and FQNNGV. The CDR3 protein is CASSHSGVTYNEQFF. CDR3 coding DNA: TGTGCCAGCAGCCATAGCGGGGTAACCTACAATGAGCAGTTCTTC.

This chain uses TRBV15 with TRBJ1-1; D is perhaps TRBD1 (6 bases). The CDR3 loop spans 13 amino acids. Germline CDR1 reads LNHNV; CDR2 reads YYDKDF (reference sequence). V lost 5 bases and J 4 bases, leaving 11 bases between the germline ends. CDR3 protein: CATSGLRGTEAFF. CDR3 DNA: TGTGCCACCAGCGGCCTCAGGGGCACTGAAGCTTTCTTT.

The chain joins TRBV12-3 or TRBV12-4 to TRBJ2-1; D is possibly TRBD2 (5 bases). The CDR3 covers 13 residues. V was clipped by 8 bases and J by 6 bases, with 14 bases between them. The CDR3 bases are TGTGCCAGCGAGGGCCCTGGTGTCAATGAGCAGTTCTTC. As protein: CASEGPGVNEQFF.

This clonotype has more than one count but fewer than ten. This chain links TRBV24-1 with TRBJ2-1; 8 nucleotides match TRBD1. Germline CDR1 KGHDR, CDR2 SFDVKD. The trim removed 8 bases at V and 2 bases at J, leaving 1 base unmatched. The CDR3 is 13 residues long. The CDR3 sequence: CATKDRAYNEQFF. In nucleotides, the CDR3 is TGTGCCACCAAGGACAGGGCCTACAATGAGCAGTTCTTC.

The chain employs TRBV6-1 and TRBJ1-5; no clear D gene. With 4 bases removed from V and 5 bases from J, the gap between germline ends came to 15 bases. The germline gives CDR1 MNHNS, CDR2 SASEGT. The CDR3 extends over 15 amino acids. The CDR3 nucleotides read TGTGCCAGCAGTGCCGACGTTGCCGCTTATCAGCCCCAGCATTTT. This translates into CASSADVAAYQPQHF.